A selection of T cell receptor beta chains follows, all from one sample in a study of T-cell reconstitution after alpha-beta-depleted transplantation in children. TCRdb re-analysed the PCR reads in MiXCR, keeping a single row per CDR3 protein. The sample consists of hundreds of thousands of distinct CDR3 sequences, around an eighth of them appearing once. This specimen was PBMCs from the stem cell graft donor, taken from the stem cell graft. The receptors come from a human donor who donated a stem cell graft to a child with combined immunodeficiency. Each CDR3 is given with its conserved first and last residue. The order of the fields is V gene, clone size, D gene, J gene, CDR3 protein, CDR3 DNA. A D gene is named only where the DNA matches it firmly. The size of a clone is reported for some rows only, either as once, few or many, or as a class for expanded clones.

v_call: TRBV3-1
clone_size: few
d_call: TRBD1
j_call: TRBJ2-1
cdr3_aa: CASSWTGDDNEQFF
cdr3_nt: TGTGCCAGCAGCTGGACAGGGGATGACAATGAGCAGTTCTTC

v_call: TRBV30
clone_size: .
d_call: .
j_call: TRBJ2-7
cdr3_aa: CAWSVAGYEQYF
cdr3_nt: TGTGCCTGGAGTGTGGCTGGCTACGAGCAGTACTTC

v_call: TRBV7-3
clone_size: many
d_call: .
j_call: TRBJ1-1
cdr3_aa: CASSFNGGGTEAFF
cdr3_nt: TGTGCCAGCAGCTTTAATGGAGGGGGCACTGAAGCTTTCTTT

v_call: TRBV5-6
clone_size: .
d_call: TRBD1
j_call: TRBJ2-5
cdr3_aa: CASSPGQGASGETQYF
cdr3_nt: TGTGCCAGCAGCCCCGGGCAGGGGGCATCCGGGGAGACCCAGTACTTC

v_call: TRBV20-1
clone_size: many
d_call: .
j_call: TRBJ2-1
cdr3_aa: CSARDQGSASSYNEQFF
cdr3_nt: TGCAGTGCTAGAGATCAGGGTAGCGCTAGCTCCTACAATGAGCAGTTCTTC

v_call: TRBV6-2/TRBV6-3
clone_size: .
d_call: TRBD1
j_call: TRBJ2-1
cdr3_aa: CASSYVTFAPLDRQGLLVNEQLF
cdr3_nt: TGTGCCAGCAGTTACGTGACATTTGCCCCGCTGGATCGACAGGGCTTGTTGGTGAATGAGCAGCTCTTC

v_call: TRBV5-1
clone_size: few
d_call: .
j_call: TRBJ2-7
cdr3_aa: CASSFGTSYYEQYF
cdr3_nt: TGCGCCAGCAGCTTCGGGACATCTTATTACGAGCAGTACTTC

v_call: TRBV7-8
clone_size: few
d_call: TRBD2
j_call: TRBJ2-2
cdr3_aa: CASSSREVNTGELFF
cdr3_nt: TGTGCCAGCAGCTCTCGGGAGGTTAACACCGGGGAGCTGTTTTTT

v_call: TRBV4-3
clone_size: many
d_call: .
j_call: TRBJ2-7
cdr3_aa: CASSLTGEGGYEQYF
cdr3_nt: TGCGCCAGCAGTCTTACAGGGGAAGGGGGGTACGAGCAGTACTTC

v_call: TRBV7-2
clone_size: many
d_call: TRBD1
j_call: TRBJ1-4
cdr3_aa: CASSFGQGFPNEKLFF
cdr3_nt: TGTGCCAGCAGCTTTGGACAGGGGTTTCCTAATGAAAAACTGTTTTTT

v_call: TRBV12-3/TRBV12-4
clone_size: many
d_call: .
j_call: TRBJ2-1
cdr3_aa: CASREGPHNEQFF
cdr3_nt: TGTGCCAGCAGGGAGGGACCTCACAATGAGCAGTTCTTC

v_call: TRBV12-3/TRBV12-4
clone_size: .
d_call: TRBD2
j_call: TRBJ2-3
cdr3_aa: CASSRLAGDDTQYF
cdr3_nt: TGTGCCAGCAGTCGACTAGCGGGGGACGATACGCAGTATTTT

v_call: TRBV7-9
clone_size: .
d_call: .
j_call: TRBJ2-3
cdr3_aa: CASSFSSVTDTQYF
cdr3_nt: TGTGCCAGCAGCTTCTCCAGCGTTACAGATACGCAGTATTTT

v_call: TRBV6-5
clone_size: .
d_call: .
j_call: TRBJ2-4
cdr3_aa: CASSPLGGRENIQYF
cdr3_nt: TGTGCCAGCAGTCCACTCGGGGGACGGGAGAACATTCAGTACTTC

v_call: TRBV5-1
clone_size: many
d_call: .
j_call: TRBJ2-5
cdr3_aa: CASSLDRLRETQYF
cdr3_nt: TGCGCCAGCAGCTTGGACAGGCTCAGGGAGACCCAGTACTTC

v_call: TRBV5-1
clone_size: .
d_call: TRBD1
j_call: TRBJ2-6
cdr3_aa: CASSFRDRVTGANVLTF
cdr3_nt: TGCGCCAGCAGCTTCCGGGACAGGGTTACCGGGGCCAACGTCCTGACTTTC

v_call: TRBV12-3/TRBV12-4
clone_size: few
d_call: .
j_call: TRBJ1-5
cdr3_aa: CASAGRKESNQPQHF
cdr3_nt: TGTGCCAGCGCAGGACGTAAGGAGTCAAATCAGCCCCAGCATTTT

v_call: TRBV3-1
clone_size: few
d_call: .
j_call: TRBJ2-7
cdr3_aa: CASSQGGLPFPYEQYF
cdr3_nt: TGTGCCAGCAGCCAAGGAGGACTACCTTTTCCCTACGAGCAGTACTTC

v_call: TRBV6-1
clone_size: few
d_call: .
j_call: TRBJ2-2
cdr3_aa: CASRGRRGTGELFF
cdr3_nt: TGTGCCAGCCGTGGAAGGCGGGGCACCGGGGAGCTGTTTTTT

v_call: TRBV4-3
clone_size: .
d_call: .
j_call: TRBJ2-2
cdr3_aa: CASSQVRVIRFGAGELFF
cdr3_nt: .

v_call: TRBV2
clone_size: once
d_call: TRBD2
j_call: TRBJ2-3
cdr3_aa: CASCFPSDPGGGTDTQYF
cdr3_nt: TGTGCCAGCTGTTTCCCTTCAGACCCGGGAGGCGGCACAGATACGCAGTATTTT

v_call: TRBV5-1
clone_size: .
d_call: .
j_call: TRBJ2-5
cdr3_aa: CASSLGGFVRPAGTQYF
cdr3_nt: TGCGCCAGCAGCTTGGGTGGTTTCGTGCGGCCTGCGGGGACCCAGTACTTC

v_call: TRBV11-2
clone_size: .
d_call: .
j_call: TRBJ2-3
cdr3_aa: CASSFGQRDTYLTDTQYF
cdr3_nt: TGTGCCAGCAGCTTTGGTCAGAGGGACACCTATCTTACAGATACGCAGTATTTT

v_call: TRBV7-6
clone_size: .
d_call: TRBD2
j_call: TRBJ2-1
cdr3_aa: CASSPLAGGGDEQFF
cdr3_nt: TGTGCCAGCAGCCCACTAGCGGGAGGGGGCGATGAGCAGTTCTTC

v_call: TRBV7-9
clone_size: .
d_call: .
j_call: TRBJ2-5
cdr3_aa: CASSRTDGLQETQYF
cdr3_nt: TGTGCCAGCAGTCGGACGGACGGCCTCCAAGAGACCCAGTACTTC

v_call: TRBV3-1
clone_size: many
d_call: .
j_call: TRBJ2-3
cdr3_aa: CASSQGDSGDTQYF
cdr3_nt: TGTGCCAGCAGCCAAGGGGATAGCGGAGATACGCAGTATTTT

v_call: TRBV5-1
clone_size: many
d_call: TRBD1
j_call: TRBJ2-1
cdr3_aa: CASSFETGDNEQFF
cdr3_nt: TGCGCCAGCAGCTTCGAGACAGGGGACAATGAGCAGTTCTTC

v_call: TRBV4-3
clone_size: few
d_call: .
j_call: TRBJ2-1
cdr3_aa: CASSQDLSGVILNEQFF
cdr3_nt: TGCGCCAGCAGCCAAGATCTCAGCGGTGTCATCCTCAATGAGCAGTTCTTC

v_call: TRBV20-1
clone_size: .
d_call: .
j_call: TRBJ2-3
cdr3_aa: CSAFRDSTDTQYF
cdr3_nt: TGCAGTGCCTTCCGGGATAGCACAGATACGCAGTATTTT

v_call: TRBV9
clone_size: few
d_call: TRBD1
j_call: TRBJ2-1
cdr3_aa: CASSSTGGSTNEQFF
cdr3_nt: TGTGCCAGCTCGTCAACAGGGGGATCCACCAATGAGCAGTTCTTC

v_call: TRBV12-3/TRBV12-4
clone_size: many
d_call: TRBD2
j_call: TRBJ2-3
cdr3_aa: CASSSRLAGGPDTQYF
cdr3_nt: TGTGCCAGCAGTTCCCGACTAGCGGGGGGTCCAGATACGCAGTATTTT

v_call: TRBV5-1
clone_size: .
d_call: TRBD1
j_call: TRBJ2-7
cdr3_aa: CASSLVGTGVYEQYF
cdr3_nt: TGCGCCAGCAGCTTGGTCGGGACAGGGGTCTACGAGCAGTACTTC

v_call: TRBV7-6
clone_size: .
d_call: TRBD1
j_call: TRBJ1-1
cdr3_aa: CASSLGRGGTGGRNTEAFF
cdr3_nt: TGTGCCAGCAGCTTGGGTCGAGGTGGTACAGGGGGCCGAAACACTGAAGCTTTCTTT

v_call: TRBV20-1
clone_size: few
d_call: TRBD1
j_call: TRBJ1-4
cdr3_aa: CSAEEQGREKLFF
cdr3_nt: TGCAGTGCTGAGGAACAGGGGAGAGAAAAACTGTTTTTT

v_call: TRBV20-1
clone_size: few
d_call: TRBD2
j_call: TRBJ2-3
cdr3_aa: CSAGGGVAGGTDTQYF
cdr3_nt: TGCAGTGCTGGGGGCGGGGTTGCGGGGGGGACAGATACGCAGTATTTT

v_call: TRBV20-1
clone_size: few
d_call: .
j_call: TRBJ2-1
cdr3_aa: CSAVPLASASYNEQFF
cdr3_nt: TGCAGTGCTGTCCCCCTGGCTAGCGCCTCCTACAATGAGCAGTTCTTC

v_call: TRBV3-1
clone_size: few
d_call: .
j_call: TRBJ2-2
cdr3_aa: CASSHPPWGTKNTGELFF
cdr3_nt: TGTGCCAGCAGCCATCCTCCCTGGGGGACAAAGAACACCGGGGAGCTGTTTTTT

v_call: TRBV27
clone_size: many
d_call: TRBD1
j_call: TRBJ2-7
cdr3_aa: CASSLEQGALEQYF
cdr3_nt: TGTGCCAGCAGTTTAGAACAGGGGGCGTTGGAGCAGTACTTC

v_call: TRBV28
clone_size: few
d_call: TRBD2
j_call: TRBJ2-7
cdr3_aa: CASSLLAGVEQYF
cdr3_nt: TGTGCCAGCAGTTTGCTAGCGGGGGTCGAGCAGTACTTC

v_call: TRBV12-3/TRBV12-4
clone_size: few
d_call: .
j_call: TRBJ1-3
cdr3_aa: CATTHSSSGNTIYF
cdr3_nt: TGTGCCACAACCCATTCGAGCTCTGGAAACACCATATATTTT

v_call: TRBV7-8
clone_size: few
d_call: .
j_call: TRBJ2-7
cdr3_aa: CASSFWTSRYEQYF
cdr3_nt: TGTGCCAGCAGCTTTTGGACCAGCCGGTACGAGCAGTACTTC

v_call: TRBV20-1
clone_size: many
d_call: TRBD2
j_call: TRBJ2-3
cdr3_aa: CSASPSLFAGGNTDTQYF
cdr3_nt: TGCAGTGCTAGTCCATCGTTATTCGCGGGAGGAAACACAGATACGCAGTATTTT

v_call: TRBV5-1
clone_size: .
d_call: .
j_call: TRBJ2-5
cdr3_aa: CASSSLSRPQETQYF
cdr3_nt: TGCGCCAGCAGCTCCTTAAGTAGGCCACAAGAGACCCAGTACTTC

v_call: TRBV20-1
clone_size: few
d_call: TRBD2
j_call: TRBJ2-7
cdr3_aa: CSATGLAGGSYEQYF
cdr3_nt: TGCAGTGCTACGGGACTAGCGGGAGGTTCCTACGAGCAGTACTTC

v_call: TRBV6-1
clone_size: many
d_call: .
j_call: TRBJ2-5
cdr3_aa: CASSRLSYPGDEKYF
cdr3_nt: TGTGCCAGCAGTCGATTGAGTTACCCCGGGGACGAAAAGTACTTC

v_call: TRBV3-1
clone_size: .
d_call: .
j_call: TRBJ1-2
cdr3_aa: CASSQDGIYGYTF
cdr3_nt: TGTGCCAGCAGCCAAGATGGCATCTATGGCTACACCTTC